These 20 T cell receptor beta chains came from one sample sequenced in a study of shared clonotypes between healthy human individuals. The table came from immunoSEQ multiplex PCR; TCRdb's copy has only in-frame clones and leaves some out. Among fewer than 3 million clones, 92% were seen once, and the ten largest hold 0.37%. Sequencing was performed on naive CD4+ T cells from PBMCs. Subset reported: CD45RA+ positively selected. These TCRs come from a man between 18 and 29 years old in good health. Some clones in this sample may be carry-over from other donors' samples.

V is TRBV5-1 and J is TRBJ1-1; the D gene is possibly TRBD1 (6 bases). Trimming took off 4 bases at V and 2 bases at J, with 15 bases between the two ends. Germline loops: CDR1 SGHRS, CDR2 YFSETQ. The CDR3 is 15 amino acids. In nucleotides, the CDR3 is TGCGCCAGCAGCGTCCACCAGGGGCAAAACACTGAAGCTTTCTTT. Translation: CASSVHQGQNTEAFF.

The CDR3 sequence is CASSSGAGRAWGGELFF. The CDR3 DNA reads TGTGCCAGCAGCTCGGGGGCCGGGAGGGCCTGGGGCGGGGAGCTGTTTTTT. The V and J genes are TRBV5-4 and TRBJ2-2; TRBD2 aligns across 8 bases. There are 17 residues in the CDR3. Germline V lookup: CDR1 SGHNT, CDR2 YYREEE (reference sequence). V gave up 3 bases and J gave up 7 bases; unmatched junction bases: 14.

As concerns this clone: Other DNA sequences of this sample code for an identical CDR3. The V call is TRBV28, the J call TRBJ2-5; D call uncertain. The germline V gene encodes CDR1 MDHEN and CDR2 SYDVKM. The CDR3 is 12 amino acids. V was cut by 1 base and J by 4 bases, with 4 bases left in between. CDR3 sequence reads: CASSLLGETQYF. CDR3 in DNA: TGTGCCAGCAGTTTATTGGGAGAGACCCAGTACTTC.

The chain is built from TRBV2 and TRBJ1-5; TRBD1 matches 8 bases. Germline trimming cut 6 bases from V and 2 bases from J; bases unmatched to any gene: 6. Germline assignment: CDR1 SNHLY and CDR2 FYNNEI. The CDR3 extends over 15 amino acids. In DNA, the CDR3 is TGTGCCAGCAGCCCCCCGGGACAGGGCAATCAGCCCCAGCATTTT. Protein: CASSPPGQGNQPQHF.

J is TRBJ2-5 and V is TRBV18; 10 bases are shared with TRBD1. The CDR3 loop spans 16 amino acids. With V trimmed by 0 bases and J by 11 bases, 12 bases remained unmatched. Germline V gene data show CDR1 as KGHSH and CDR2 as LQKENI. In nucleotides, the CDR3 is TGTGCCAGCTCACCACCAGTCAGACAGGGGGCGCGAGAGCAGTACTTC. This encodes CASSPPVRQGAREQYF.

This clone has more than one count but fewer than ten. This rearrangement joins TRBV28 to TRBJ1-1, with D possibly TRBD1 on 6 matching bases. From germline, CDR1 is MDHEN and CDR2 SYDVKM. CDR3 length equals 13 residues. V gave up 6 bases and J gave up 1 base, with 9 bases separating them. CDR3: CASSRGANTEAFF. The DNA for the CDR3 is TGTGCCAGCAGCCGGGGGGCGAACACTGAAGCTTTCTTT.

The chain recombines TRBV7-2 with TRBJ1-5; 7 bases match TRBD1. The CDR3 totals 16 residues. In germline, CDR1 is SGHTA, CDR2 FQGNSA. The V gene end was trimmed by 2 bases and the J gene end by 4 bases; junction bases not matched to a gene: 8. The DNA for the CDR3 is TGTGCCAGCAGCTTAAGAGCAGGGGGATGGAATCAGCCCCAGCATTTT. As protein: CASSLRAGGWNQPQHF.

This clone has just a few counts. The V gene is TRBV28, the J gene TRBJ1-5, with D maybe TRBD1 (6 bases). The germline V gene encodes CDR1 MDHEN and CDR2 SYDVKM. The ends were cut back, 6 bases at V and 3 bases at J, with 9 bases in the middle. CDR3 size: 13 residues. The CDR3 here is CASRGGFNQPQHF. CDR3 nucleotide sequence: TGTGCCAGCAGAGGGGGGTTCAATCAGCCCCAGCATTTT.

This clone was observed a handful of times. CDR3 coding DNA: TGTGCCAGCAGTTTATTGAGGGTAGCTAACTATGGCTACACCTTC. It codes for CASSLLRVANYGYTF. The chain carries TRBV28 and TRBJ1-2; D call uncertain. In germline, CDR1 is MDHEN, CDR2 SYDVKM. V lost 1 base and J 0 bases, leaving 9 bases between the germline ends. This CDR3 is 15 amino acids long.

This clone is a singleton in its sample. The V and J genes are TRBV6-1 and TRBJ1-5; TRBD1 matches at 9 bases. CDR3 size: 17 residues. The germline gives CDR1 MNHNS, CDR2 SASEGT. V was clipped by 1 base and J by 2 bases; unmatched bases: 6. CDR3 in amino acids: CASSEVKTGGGNQPQHF. Written as DNA, the CDR3 is TGTGCCAGCAGTGAAGTAAAGACAGGGGGTGGCAATCAGCCCCAGCATTTT.

The rearrangement uses TRBV28 and TRBJ2-2, with a possible D match to TRBD1 (6 bases). The CDR3 is made up of 14 amino acids. The germline V gene has CDR1 MDHEN and CDR2 SYDVKM. V was pared by 11 bases and J by 3 bases, with 16 bases between. CDR3: CAGGNFHDTGELFF. The CDR3 DNA sequence: TGTGCCGGGGGCAATTTCCACGACACCGGGGAGCTGTTTTTT.

The chain links TRBV29-1 to TRBJ1-1; 8 nucleotides align to TRBD1. Germline V lookup: CDR1 SQVTM, CDR2 ANQGSEA. The CDR3 spans 13 residues. With 7 bases clipped from V and 0 bases from J, the junction kept 4 bases outside the gene matches. CDR3 coding DNA: TGCAGCGCTGGACAGGGCGTGAACACTGAAGCTTTCTTT. It encodes CSAGQGVNTEAFF.

Concerning this clone itself: Other DNA sequences in the sample encode the same CDR3. The CDR3 reads CASSSQETQYF. The CDR3 nucleotides are TGTGCCAGCAGCTCTCAAGAGACCCAGTACTTC. The chain has TRBV9 and TRBJ2-5; no clear D. Germline V lookup: CDR1 SGDLS, CDR2 YYNGEE. The CDR3 is 11 amino acids. V was clipped by 4 bases and J by 2 bases, with 3 bases between them.

The chain recombines TRBV28 with TRBJ1-1, with D maybe TRBD1 (6 bases). Trimming stripped 5 bases from V and 5 bases from J, with 15 bases between. This CDR3 has 14 amino acids. Germline V gives CDR1 MDHEN, CDR2 SYDVKM. CDR3 DNA: TGTGCCAGCAGTATCGTGACACAGGGAACTGAAGCTTTCTTT. It codes for CASSIVTQGTEAFF.

The chain links TRBV18 to TRBJ2-3; D could derive from TRBD1 or TRBD2 (5 bases each). From germline, CDR1 is KGHSH and CDR2 LQKENI. V was cut by 5 bases and J by 0 bases, with 9 bases left in between. CDR3 length: 14 amino acids. CDR3 region: CASSGGVSTDTQYF. CDR3 bases: TGTGCCAGCTCAGGGGGAGTAAGCACAGATACGCAGTATTTT.

This clone was seen a single time. The chain has TRBV29-1 and TRBJ2-5, with 8 bases lining up with TRBD1. The tail of the sequence fits TRBJ2-7 better, so the J call may be wrong. The CDR3 length is 15 residues. Germline V gene lookup returns CDR1 SQVTM and CDR2 ANQGSEA. The CDR3 nucleotides read TGCAGCGTTGTCCCCTCCGGGACAGGAACTTACGAGCAGTACTTC. Protein product: CSVVPSGTGTYEQYF.

This chain uses TRBV19 with TRBJ2-2, with D perhaps TRBD2 (5 bases). Germline CDR1 and CDR2: LNHDA and SQIVND (reference sequence). This CDR3 region has 14 residues. V was trimmed by 4 bases and J by 4 bases, leaving 10 bases between them. CDR3 in DNA: TGTGCCAGTAGTAGAGGGCGCCCCACCGGGGAGCTGTTTTTT. Its protein is CASSRGRPTGELFF.

The V and J genes are TRBV9 and TRBJ2-1; the D gene is possibly TRBD2 (6 bases). The CDR3 has 20 residues. The V gene's germline CDR1 is SGDLS and CDR2 YYNGEE. V was trimmed by 4 bases and J by 0 bases, leaving 26 bases between them. Here the CDR3 DNA reads TGTGCCAGCAGCCTTCGACCACAGTCCCGCTCCGGGAGCTCCTACAATGAGCAGTTCTTC. Translation gives CASSLRPQSRSGSSYNEQFF.

The chain couples TRBV29-1 to TRBJ1-1; a possible D gene is TRBD1 (5 bases). Germline V gene data show CDR1 as SQVTM and CDR2 as ANQGSEA. The V gene lost 4 bases and the J gene lost 1 base, with 10 bases spanning the gap. The CDR3 is 13 residues long. CDR3 bases: TGCAGCGTTGGAAGGGACCCGAACACTGAAGCTTTCTTT. It encodes CSVGRDPNTEAFF.

This clone was detected once. In nucleotides, the CDR3 is TGTGCCAGCAGCTCAACGTACTATGGCTACACCTTC. It codes for CASSSTYYGYTF. The chain is built from TRBV7-9 and TRBJ1-2; no reliable D call. The CDR3 runs 12 residues. The V and J ends lost 4 bases and 3 bases respectively, with 6 bases between them. Germline V CDR1 and CDR2: SEHNR, FQNEAQ (reference sequence).